The T cell receptor (beta chain) under discussion was sequenced for a study of blood T cell repertoires in COVID-19. In the original workflow: Nucleated cell counts were estimated from reference gene primer amplification. TCRdb's table, derived via immunoSEQ multiplex PCR, lists solely in-frame clones and lacks some. V and J calls and clone size are copied from that table; D and trimming were computed from the DNA. Of around 620,000 clones in the sample, about 87% were seen once. The receptor was derived from a woman under 30 with acute or convalescent COVID-19. The specimen sequenced was peripheral blood.

This CDR3 reads CASSASGTDNYNRYGYTF. In nucleotides, the CDR3 is TGTGCCAGCAGCGCCTCCGGGACAGACAACTATAATCGTTATGGCTACACCTTC. This chain connects TRBV27 to TRBJ1-2, with 7 bases aligning to TRBD1. Unmatched junction bases numbered 21, after V lost 6 bases and J lost 5 bases. The CDR3 consists of 18 residues. Germline-derived CDR1 and CDR2 are MNHEY and SMNVEV (reference sequence).